This record looks at one TCR beta chain sequence and its context. The data stem from a study of cytomegalovirus exposure and HLA in healthy donors. 60 Vbeta and 13 Jbeta primers were used in PCR. Assay: immunoSEQ multiplex PCR; the TCRdb copy retains only in-frame clones and omits some. The sample lists approximately 160,000 clones; 81% were seen once. Unmatched junction bases numbered 8, after V lost 7 bases and J lost 2 bases. The CDR3 has 15 residues. CDR1 is ENHRY and CDR2 is SYGVKD in the germline V gene. This TCR came from a woman younger than 30 in good health and CMV-seronegative. Sequencing was done on a sample of PBMCs. The chain joins TRBV10-3 to TRBJ1-1, with 9 bases fitting TRBD1. The CDR3 nucleotides are TGTGCCATCACCCCGACAGGGGGGGTAAACACTGAAGCTTTCTTT. Residues: CAITPTGGVNTEAFF.